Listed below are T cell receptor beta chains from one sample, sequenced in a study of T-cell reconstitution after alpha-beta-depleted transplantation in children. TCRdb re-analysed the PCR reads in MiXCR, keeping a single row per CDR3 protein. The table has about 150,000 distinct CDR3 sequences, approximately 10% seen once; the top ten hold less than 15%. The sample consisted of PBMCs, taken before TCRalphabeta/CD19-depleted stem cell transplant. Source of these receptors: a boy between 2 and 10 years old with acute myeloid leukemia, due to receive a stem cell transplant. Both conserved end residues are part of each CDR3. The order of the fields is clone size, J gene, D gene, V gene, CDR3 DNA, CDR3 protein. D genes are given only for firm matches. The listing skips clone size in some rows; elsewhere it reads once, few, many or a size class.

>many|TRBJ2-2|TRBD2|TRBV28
TGTGCCAGCAGTTTGACCGGACTAGCTCCGAACACCGGGGAGCTGTTTTTT
CASSLTGLAPNTGELFF
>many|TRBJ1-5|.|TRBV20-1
TGCAGTGCGCAGGGGAATAGCAATCAGCCCCAGCATTTT
CSAQGNSNQPQHF
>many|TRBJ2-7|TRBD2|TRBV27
TGTGCCAGCAGTTGGGCGACGGGAGGGTCCAACGAGCAGTACTTC
CASSWATGGSNEQYF
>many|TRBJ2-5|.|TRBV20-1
TGCAGTGCTAGAGACGACAGGGAGACCCAGTACTTC
CSARDDRETQYF
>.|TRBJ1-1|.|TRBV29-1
TGCAGCGTTGAGATAAATGAAGCTTTCTTT
CSVEINEAFF
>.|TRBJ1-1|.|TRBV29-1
TGCAGCGAAAAAGGGGTAACTGAAGCTTTCTTT
CSEKGVTEAFF
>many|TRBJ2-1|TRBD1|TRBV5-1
TGCGCCAGCAGCCCGGGACAGAAAAACTACAATGAGCAGTTCTTC
CASSPGQKNYNEQFF
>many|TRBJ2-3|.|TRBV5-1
TGCGCCAGCAGCTTCGACATTAGCACAGATACGCAGTATTTT
CASSFDISTDTQYF
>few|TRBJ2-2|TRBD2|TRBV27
TGTGCCAGCAGTTCCACTAGCGGGGGCCTTGACGGGGAGCTGTTTTTT
CASSSTSGGLDGELFF
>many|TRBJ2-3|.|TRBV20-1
TGCAGTGCTAGGGCTCAAACAGATACGCAGTATTTT
CSARAQTDTQYF
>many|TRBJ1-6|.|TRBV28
TGTGCCAGCAGAATTTACAGCGATACTAATTCACCCCTCCACTTT
CASRIYSDTNSPLHF
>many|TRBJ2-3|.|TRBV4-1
TGCGCCAGCAGCCGAACGACAGGCCCAGATACGCAGTATTTT
CASSRTTGPDTQYF
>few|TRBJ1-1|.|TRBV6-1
TGTGCCAGCAGTGAACCCGGACATTCCTCAGGTGACACTGAAGCTTTCTTT
CASSEPGHSSGDTEAFF
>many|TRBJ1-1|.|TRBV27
TGTGCCAGCAGTTTACACGAGAACACTGAAGCTTTCTTT
CASSLHENTEAFF
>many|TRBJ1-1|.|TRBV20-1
TGCAGTGCTATGGGTTGGTACACTGAAGCTTTCTTT
CSAMGWYTEAFF
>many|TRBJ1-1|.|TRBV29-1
TGCAGCGGCTGGACAGCGAACACTGAAGCTTTCTTT
CSGWTANTEAFF
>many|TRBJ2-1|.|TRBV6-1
TGTGCCAGCAGTGCGGGACGCCTGAGCTCCTACAATGAGCAGTTCTTC
CASSAGRLSSYNEQFF
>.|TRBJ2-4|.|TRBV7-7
TGTGCCAGCAGCTTGGGACCCGGGGAGATGGGGCTAGCCAAAAACATTCAGTACTTC
CASSLGPGEMGLAKNIQYF